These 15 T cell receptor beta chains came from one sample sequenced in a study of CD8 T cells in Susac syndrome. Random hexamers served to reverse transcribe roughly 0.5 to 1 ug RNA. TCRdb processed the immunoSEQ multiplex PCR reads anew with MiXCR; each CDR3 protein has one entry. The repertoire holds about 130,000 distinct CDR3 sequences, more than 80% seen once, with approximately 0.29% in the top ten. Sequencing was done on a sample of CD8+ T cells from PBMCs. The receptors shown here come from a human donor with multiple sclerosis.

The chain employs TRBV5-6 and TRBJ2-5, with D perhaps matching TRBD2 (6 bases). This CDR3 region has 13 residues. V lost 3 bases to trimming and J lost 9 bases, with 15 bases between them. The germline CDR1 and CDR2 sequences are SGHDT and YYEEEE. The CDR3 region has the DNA TGTGCCAGCAGCTCGGCGCGGGATGAGGCCCAGTACTTC. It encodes CASSSARDEAQYF.

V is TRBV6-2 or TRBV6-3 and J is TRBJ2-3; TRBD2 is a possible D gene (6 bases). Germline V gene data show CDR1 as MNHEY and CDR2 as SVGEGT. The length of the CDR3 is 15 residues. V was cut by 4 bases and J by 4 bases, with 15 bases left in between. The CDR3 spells CASSWAGRSADTQYF. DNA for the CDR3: TGTGCCAGCAGTTGGGCAGGGAGGTCGGCAGATACGCAGTATTTT.

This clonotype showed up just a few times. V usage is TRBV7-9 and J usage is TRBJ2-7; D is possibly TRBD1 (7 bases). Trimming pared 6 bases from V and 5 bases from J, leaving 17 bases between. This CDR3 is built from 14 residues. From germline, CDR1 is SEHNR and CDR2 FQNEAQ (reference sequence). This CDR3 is CASRQGGGGDEQYV. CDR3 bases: TGTGCCAGCAGACAAGGAGGGGGCGGCGACGAGCAGTACGTC.

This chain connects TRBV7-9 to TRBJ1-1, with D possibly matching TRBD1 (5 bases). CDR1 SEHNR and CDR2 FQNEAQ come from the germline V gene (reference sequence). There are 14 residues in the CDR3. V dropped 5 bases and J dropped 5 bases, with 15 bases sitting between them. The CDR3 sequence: CASSVPSGVTEAFF. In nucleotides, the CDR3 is TGTGCCAGCAGCGTCCCGTCGGGGGTTACTGAAGCTTTCTTT.

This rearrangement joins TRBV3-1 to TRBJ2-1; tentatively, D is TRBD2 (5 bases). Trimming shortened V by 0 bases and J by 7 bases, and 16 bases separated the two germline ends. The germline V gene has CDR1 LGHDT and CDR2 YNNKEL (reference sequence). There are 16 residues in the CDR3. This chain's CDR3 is CASSQDRLAFLNEQFF. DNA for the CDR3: TGTGCCAGCAGCCAAGATCGTCTAGCCTTTCTAAATGAGCAGTTCTTC.

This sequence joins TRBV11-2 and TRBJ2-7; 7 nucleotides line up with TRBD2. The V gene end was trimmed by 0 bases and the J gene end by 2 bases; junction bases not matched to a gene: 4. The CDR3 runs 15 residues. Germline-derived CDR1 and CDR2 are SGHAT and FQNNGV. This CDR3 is CASSLEFGGAYEQYF. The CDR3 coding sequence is TGTGCCAGCAGCTTAGAGTTTGGGGGGGCCTACGAGCAGTACTTC. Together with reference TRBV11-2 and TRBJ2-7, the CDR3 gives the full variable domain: EAGVAQSPRYKIIEKRQSVAFWCNPISGHATLYWYQQILGQGPKLLIQFQNNGVVDDSQLPKDRFSAERLKGVDSTLKIQPAKLEDSAVYLCASSLEFGGAYEQYFGPGTRLTVT.

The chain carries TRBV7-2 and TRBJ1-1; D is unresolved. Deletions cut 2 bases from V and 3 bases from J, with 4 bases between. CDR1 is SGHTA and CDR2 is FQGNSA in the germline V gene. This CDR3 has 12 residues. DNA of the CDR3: TGTGCCAGCAGCTTAAGGTACACTGAAGCTTTCTTT. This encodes CASSLRYTEAFF.

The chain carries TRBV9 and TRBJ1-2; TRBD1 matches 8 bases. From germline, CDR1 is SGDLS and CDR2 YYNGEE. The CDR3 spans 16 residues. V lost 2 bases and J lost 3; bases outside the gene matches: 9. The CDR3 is CASSVSSRDRHYGYTF. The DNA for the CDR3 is TGTGCCAGCAGCGTTAGTTCCCGGGACAGGCACTATGGCTACACCTTC.

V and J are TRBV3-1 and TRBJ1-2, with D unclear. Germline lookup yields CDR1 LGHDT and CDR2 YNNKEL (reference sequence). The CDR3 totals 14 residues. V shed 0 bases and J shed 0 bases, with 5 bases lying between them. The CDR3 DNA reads TGTGCCAGCAGCCAAGAAGACGCTAACTATGGCTACACCTTC. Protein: CASSQEDANYGYTF.

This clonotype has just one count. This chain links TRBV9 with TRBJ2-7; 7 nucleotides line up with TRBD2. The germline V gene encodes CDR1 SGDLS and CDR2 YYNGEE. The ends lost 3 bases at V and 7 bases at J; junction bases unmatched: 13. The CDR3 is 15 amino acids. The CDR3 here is CASSAQLAPGKEQYF. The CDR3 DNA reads TGTGCCAGCAGCGCCCAACTAGCGCCGGGGAAGGAGCAGTACTTC.

In DNA, the CDR3 is TGTGCCATCAGTGACCCACAGGAGAGGGGAGATACGCAGTATTTT. Translating gives CAISDPQERGDTQYF. This chain joins TRBV10-3 and TRBJ2-3; D may be TRBD1 or TRBD2 (5 bases each). This CDR3 has 15 amino acids. Germline V gene data show CDR1 as ENHRY and CDR2 as SYGVKD. The V end was cut by 3 bases, the J end by 5 bases, with 15 bases between.

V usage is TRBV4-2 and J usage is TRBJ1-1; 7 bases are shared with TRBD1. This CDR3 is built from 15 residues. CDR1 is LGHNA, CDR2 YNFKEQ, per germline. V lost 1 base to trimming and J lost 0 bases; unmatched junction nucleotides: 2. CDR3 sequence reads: CASSQGQGLNTEAFF. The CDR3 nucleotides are TGTGCCAGCAGCCAAGGACAGGGCTTGAACACTGAAGCTTTCTTT.

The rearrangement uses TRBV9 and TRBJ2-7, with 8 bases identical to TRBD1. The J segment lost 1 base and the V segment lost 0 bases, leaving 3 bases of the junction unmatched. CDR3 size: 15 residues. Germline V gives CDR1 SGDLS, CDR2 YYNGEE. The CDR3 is CASSVAGTGSYEQYF. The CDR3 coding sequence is TGTGCCAGCAGCGTAGCAGGGACAGGTTCCTACGAGCAGTACTTC.

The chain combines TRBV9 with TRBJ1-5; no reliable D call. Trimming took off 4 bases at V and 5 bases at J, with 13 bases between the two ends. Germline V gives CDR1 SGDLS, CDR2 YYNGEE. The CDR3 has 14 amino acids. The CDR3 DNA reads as TGTGCCAGCAGCCCTCCGGGGAGTCATCAGCCCCAGCATTTT. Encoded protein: CASSPPGSHQPQHF.

The CDR3 DNA follows: TGTGCCAGCACCCGGACCCCGGTACGTGGCTACACCTTC. Its protein is CASTRTPVRGYTF. This chain joins TRBV6-2 or TRBV6-3 and TRBJ1-2; no reliable D call. The CDR3 covers 13 residues. The V gene's germline CDR1 is MNHEY and CDR2 SVGEGT. Trimming removed 7 bases at V and 7 bases at J, with 16 bases between.